This TCR beta chain was obtained from a study of blood T cell repertoires in COVID-19. Germline V gene data show CDR1 as SGHRS and CDR2 as YFSETQ. Trimming took 1 base from V and 0 from J, leaving 10 bases between them. CDR3 size: 15 residues. Using immunoSEQ multiplex PCR, the repertoire was profiled, and TCRdb retains in-frame clones only, with some absent. The table lists 20,000 to 25,000 clones, approximately 92% of them singletons. The TCR was taken from a man aged 65 to 79 with active COVID-19. Sequences were obtained from peripheral blood. The rearrangement joins TRBV5-1 to TRBJ1-1, with unresolved D. The CDR3 DNA reads TGCGCCAGCAGCTTGTTGGAGCCCATGAACACTGAAGCTTTCTTT. It codes for CASSLLEPMNTEAFF.